This T cell receptor beta chain was recorded in a study of T-cell reconstitution after alpha-beta-depleted transplantation in children. CDR1 MDHEN and CDR2 SYDVKM come from the germline V gene. The CDR3 length is 12 residues. V shed 4 bases and J shed 7 bases, with 8 bases lying between them. The TCRbeta library was prepared with unique molecular identifiers. Via MiXCR, TCRdb re-called the PCR reads, giving one row per CDR3 protein. The table lists a few hundred thousand distinct CDR3 sequences, around a tenth of them singletons. The sample here was PBMCs from the stem cell graft donor, taken from the stem cell graft. This sequence was found in a human donor who donated a stem cell graft to a child with acute lymphoblastic leukemia. The J gene is TRBJ1-5, the V gene TRBV28; a possible D gene is TRBD1 (6 bases). The CDR3 coding sequence is TGTGCCAGCAGTTCAGGGGCCCAGCCCCAGCATTTT. Translating it yields CASSSGAQPQHF. Using reference TRBV28 and TRBJ1-5 for the parts outside the CDR3, the full variable domain is DVKVTQSSRYLVKRTGEKVFLECVQDMDHENMFWYRQDPGLGLRLIYFSYDVKMKEKGDIPEGYSVSREKKERFSLILESASTNQTSMYLCASSSGAQPQHFGDGTRLSIL.